The 30 T cell receptor beta chains in this list originate from one sample, sequenced in a study of OX40 agonist ivuxolimab in advanced cancers. This table comes from immunoSEQ multiplex PCR, and its TCRdb copy is limited to in-frame clones, with some not included. Found here are some 47,000 clones, about four fifths of them singletons; the top ten hold under 2%. Material: CD4+ or CD8+ T cells sorted from blood, obtained in a trial of the OX40 agonist ivuxolimab. The receptors here all came from an adult with an advanced solid tumor such as melanoma, head and neck, liver or kidney cancer.

The genes are TRBV20-1 and TRBJ2-1; 7 nucleotides line up with TRBD1. The CDR3 is 11 amino acids. From germline, CDR1 is DFQATT and CDR2 SNEGSKA (reference sequence). This chain's CDR3 is CSGDSYNEQFF. The CDR3 DNA sequence: TGCAGCGGGGACAGCTACAATGAGCAGTTCTTC.

The chain joins TRBV7-8 to TRBJ2-5; no reliable D call. The CDR3 has 13 residues. V lost 4 bases and J 2 bases, leaving 8 bases between the germline ends. Germline V CDR1 and CDR2: SGHVS, FQNEAQ. In nucleotides, the CDR3 is TGTGCCAGCAGCTCAGACCAACAAGAGACCCAGTACTTC. It yields the protein CASSSDQQETQYF.

The chain employs TRBV7-2 and TRBJ2-5; tentatively, D is TRBD2 (6 bases). Trimming shortened V by 5 bases and J by 3 bases, and 19 bases separated the two germline ends. CDR1 SGHTA and CDR2 FQGNSA come from the germline V gene. The CDR3 extends over 16 amino acids. The CDR3 protein is CASSRGRTTLKETQYF. The CDR3 DNA is TGTGCCAGCAGCCGGGGCAGGACTACCTTAAAAGAGACCCAGTACTTC.

The CDR3 DNA sequence: TGTGCCACCAGCTGGCTCAGGGACAATGAGCAGTTCTTC. Its translation is CATSWLRDNEQFF. V usage is TRBV6-1 and J usage is TRBJ2-1; maybe TRBD1 (5 bases). V lost 10 bases to trimming and J lost 5 bases, with 15 bases between them. Per germline, CDR1 MNHNS and CDR2 SASEGT. The CDR3 is 13 amino acids.

This clone occurred a few times. J is TRBJ2-7 and V is TRBV7-9; the match to TRBD2 covers 9 bases. Germline-derived CDR1 and CDR2 are SEHNR and FQNEAQ (reference sequence). Unmatched junction bases numbered 9, after V lost 5 bases and J lost 7 bases. CDR3 length: 14 residues. CDR3 loop: CASSAGTSLWEQYF. The CDR3 DNA is TGTGCCAGCAGCGCCGGGACTAGCCTTTGGGAGCAGTACTTC. Complete variable domain (other parts from reference TRBV7-9 and TRBJ2-7): DTGVSQNPRHKITKRGQNVTFRCDPISEHNRLYWYRQTLGQGPEFLTYFQNEAQLEKSRLLSDRFSAERPKGSFSTLEIQRTEQGDSAMYLCASSAGTSLWEQYFGPGTRLTVT.

The V call is TRBV14, the J call TRBJ1-1; D uncertain. The CDR3 runs to 15 residues. The germline CDR1 and CDR2 sequences are SGHDN and FVKESK. V lost 3 bases to trimming and J lost 0 bases, with 11 bases between them. CDR3 in DNA: TGTGCCAGCAGCCACGCCAACCAAATGAACACTGAAGCTTTCTTT. It yields the protein CASSHANQMNTEAFF.

This rearrangement joins TRBV20-1 to TRBJ2-5, with D possibly being TRBD2 (6 bases). The CDR3 has 11 residues. Germline V gene lookup returns CDR1 DFQATT and CDR2 SNEGSKA (reference sequence). The CDR3 reads CGSQRGETQYF. The CDR3 region has the DNA TGCGGGTCACAACGGGGGGAGACCCAGTACTTC.

This chain joins TRBV19 and TRBJ1-1; D not resolved. The CDR3 has 12 residues. Per germline, CDR1 LNHDA and CDR2 SQIVND (reference sequence). V shed 5 bases and J shed 6 bases, with 10 bases lying between them. CDR3 protein: CASSWGGAEAFF. CDR3 sequence (DNA): TGTGCCAGTAGTTGGGGTGGGGCTGAAGCTTTCTTT. Full variable domain (missing parts from reference TRBV19 and TRBJ1-1): DGGITQSPKYLFRKEGQNVTLSCEQNLNHDAMYWYRQDPGQGLRLIYYSQIVNDFQKGDIAEGYSVSREKKESFPLTVTSAQKNPTAFYLCASSWGGAEAFFGQGTRLTVV.

The chain has TRBV4-2 and TRBJ2-3, with 7 bases lining up with TRBD2. Germline V gives CDR1 LGHNA, CDR2 YNFKEQ. This CDR3 has 12 amino acids. V was pared by 3 bases and J by 6 bases, with 0 bases of the junction left unmatched. DNA for the CDR3: TGTGCCAGCAGCCAGACTAGCGATACGCAGTATTTT. It is translated as CASSQTSDTQYF.

V gene TRBV6-1 combines with J gene TRBJ1-5, with a tentative D call TRBD1 (6 bases). This CDR3 has 15 amino acids. The V end lost 4 bases, the J end lost 1 base, and 11 bases lay between the germline ends. The germline gives CDR1 MNHNS, CDR2 SASEGT. DNA of the CDR3: TGTGCCAGCAGTGTAGGTCAGGGGAGCAATCAGCCCCAGCATTTT. This gives the protein CASSVGQGSNQPQHF.

This clone is medium-sized. This chain connects TRBV2 to TRBJ1-6; no reliable D call. CDR1 is SNHLY and CDR2 is FYNNEI in the germline V gene. V was cut by 5 bases and J by 9 bases, with 11 bases left in between. The CDR3 sequence is 13 residues long. In nucleotides, the CDR3 is TGTGCCAGCAGTAGTTCGGAGAGTTCACCCCTCCACTTT. The encoded protein is CASSSSESSPLHF.

The chain's CDR3 is CASSRARTGSYEQYF. The CDR3 coding sequence is TGTGCCAGCAGCCGGGCCCGGACAGGGTCGTACGAGCAGTACTTC. The V call is TRBV11-2, the J call TRBJ2-7; 8 bases are shared with TRBD1. The trim removed 5 bases at V and 4 bases at J, leaving 10 bases unmatched. Germline V lookup: CDR1 SGHAT, CDR2 FQNNGV. The CDR3 runs 15 residues.

The genes are TRBV7-9 and TRBJ1-5; no reliable D call. Germline CDR1 and CDR2: SEHNR and FQNEAQ (reference sequence). V gave up 6 bases and J gave up 0 bases, with 9 bases separating them. This CDR3 contains 14 residues. This chain's CDR3 is CASSLSHSNQPQHF. The CDR3 DNA reads TGTGCCAGCAGTTTGTCTCATAGCAATCAGCCCCAGCATTTT.

This clone was counted between two and nine times. CDR3 nucleotides: TGTGCCTGGTCAACACAGGGGAACACTGAAGCTTTCTTT. This sequence encodes CAWSTQGNTEAFF. The chain couples TRBV30 to TRBJ1-1; the D gene is possibly TRBD1 (6 bases). Per germline, CDR1 GTSNPN and CDR2 SVGIG (reference sequence). Trimming left V 5 bases short and J 1 base short, with 11 bases between. The CDR3 runs 13 residues. Full variable domain (missing parts from reference TRBV30 and TRBJ1-1): SQTIHQWPATLVQPVGSPLSLECTVEGTSNPNLYWYRQAAGRGLQLLFYSVGIGQISSEVPQNLSASRPQDRQFILSSKKLLLSDSGFYLCAWSTQGNTEAFFGQGTRLTVV.

The V and J genes are TRBV6-1 and TRBJ2-5; D might be TRBD1 or TRBD2, each matching 5 bases. V was pared by 6 bases and J by 5 bases, with 13 bases between. The CDR3 length is 13 residues. CDR1 MNHNS and CDR2 SASEGT come from the germline V gene. DNA of the CDR3: TGTGCCAGCAGCGGGGCCAGAGGGGAGACCCAGTACTTC. Encoded protein: CASSGARGETQYF.

The chain uses TRBV6-5 and TRBJ1-5; 7 bases are a match to TRBD1. The germline V gene encodes CDR1 MNHEY and CDR2 SVGAGI. After removal of 6 bases from V and 5 bases from J, the junction contained 10 bases not matched to a gene. The CDR3 sequence is 15 residues long. The CDR3 coding sequence is TGTGCCAGCAGCCGAGGGGGGCAGGGGGATCAGCCCCAGCATTTT. Residues: CASSRGGQGDQPQHF.

The CDR3 DNA sequence: TGTGCCAGCTCACCTCGGACAGATGCCTACGAGCAGTACTTC. Translated: CASSPRTDAYEQYF. The genes are TRBV18 and TRBJ2-7, with D maybe TRBD1 (6 bases). Germline V gene lookup returns CDR1 KGHSH and CDR2 LQKENI. The CDR3 extends over 14 amino acids. V was shortened by 3 bases and J by 2 bases, with 11 bases between the two germline ends.

The chain is built from TRBV27 and TRBJ1-1; no definite D call. The CDR3 length is 13 residues. The germline V gene has CDR1 MNHEY and CDR2 SMNVEV (reference sequence). The V end was cut by 10 bases, the J end by 0 bases, with 12 bases between. Here the CDR3 DNA reads TGTGCCACCGCGAATTACATGAACACTGAAGCTTTCTTT. This codes for CATANYMNTEAFF.

J is TRBJ1-1 and V is TRBV29-1, with 12 bases matching TRBD1. In germline, CDR1 is SQVTM, CDR2 ANQGSEA. V lost 4 bases to trimming and J lost 3 bases; unmatched junction nucleotides: 6. This CDR3 contains 15 residues. The CDR3 coding sequence is TGCAGCGTTGTGGGACAGGGGGCTGGAGACACTGAAGCTTTCTTT. This encodes CSVVGQGAGDTEAFF. Full variable domain (rest looked up from reference TRBV29-1 and TRBJ1-1): SAVISQKPSRDICQRGTSLTIQCQVDSQVTMMFWYRQQPGQSLTLIATANQGSEATYESGFVIDKFPISRPNLTFSTLTVSNMSPEDSSIYLCSVVGQGAGDTEAFFGQGTRLTVV.

The rearrangement joins TRBV7-9 to TRBJ1-1; D possibly corresponds to TRBD1 (6 bases). This CDR3 contains 14 residues. V was trimmed by 2 bases and J by 6 bases, leaving 13 bases between them. Germline V gene sequence: CDR1 SEHNR, CDR2 FQNEAQ (reference sequence). The CDR3: CASSLSGGQAEAFF. DNA for the CDR3: TGTGCCAGCAGCTTATCCGGGGGGCAAGCTGAAGCTTTCTTT.

The genes are TRBV28 and TRBJ1-6; D possibly corresponds to TRBD1 (5 bases). V lost 3 bases and J 1 base, leaving 28 bases between the germline ends. Germline loops: CDR1 MDHEN, CDR2 SYDVKM. This CDR3 comprises 22 residues. CDR3 sequence reads: CASSFDRFGEGRGRSYNSPLHF. The CDR3 region has the DNA TGTGCCAGCAGTTTTGATCGGTTTGGGGAAGGGAGGGGACGTTCCTATAATTCACCCCTCCACTTT.

The rearrangement links TRBV4-2 to TRBJ2-1, with TRBD1 matching over 8 bases. Germline assignment: CDR1 LGHNA and CDR2 YNFKEQ. The ends lost 1 base at V and 2 bases at J; junction bases unmatched: 4. The CDR3 totals 16 residues. The DNA of the CDR3 is TGTGCCAGCAGCCAAGGAGGACAGGGACCCTACAATGAGCAGTTCTTC. It codes for CASSQGGQGPYNEQFF.

The rearrangement uses TRBV7-3 and TRBJ2-3; 11 nucleotides align to TRBD2. Germline trimming cut 4 bases from V and 2 bases from J; bases unmatched to any gene: 2. CDR1 and CDR2 from the germline V gene are SGHTA and FQGTGA. The CDR3 loop spans 15 amino acids. The CDR3 loop is CASSSTSGVTDTQYF. CDR3 nucleotides: TGTGCCAGCAGCTCGACTAGCGGGGTCACAGATACGCAGTATTTT.

In this sample, this clone turned up a few times. The chain carries TRBV25-1 and TRBJ2-2, with a tentative D call TRBD2 (6 bases). The CDR3 loop spans 14 amino acids. V shed 5 bases and J shed 4 bases, with 11 bases lying between them. Germline V lookup: CDR1 MGHDK, CDR2 SYGVNS. This CDR3 is CASSPGTPTGELFF. For the CDR3, the DNA is TGTGCCAGCAGTCCCGGGACTCCCACCGGGGAGCTGTTTTTT.

This clone was recorded a few times. The rearrangement links TRBV5-1 to TRBJ1-2; 11 nucleotides agree with TRBD1. The junction had 4 bases not matched to a gene; V was cut back by 4 bases and J by 2 bases. Germline V gene sequence: CDR1 SGHRS, CDR2 YFSETQ. This CDR3 contains 15 residues. CDR3 amino acids: CASSHGQGANYGYTF. The CDR3 DNA sequence: TGCGCCAGCAGCCACGGACAGGGGGCCAACTATGGCTACACCTTC.

V gene TRBV6-6 combines with J gene TRBJ2-4, with 9 positions matching TRBD1. The germline gives CDR1 MNHNY, CDR2 SVGAGI (reference sequence). The CDR3 consists of 13 residues. V dropped 10 bases and J dropped 8; count of bases not matched to a gene: 9. The CDR3 sequence is CATLDRGRDIQYF. CDR3 nucleotide sequence: TGTGCCACTCTCGACAGGGGGAGGGACATTCAGTACTTC.

This clone was seen a few times. The rearrangement joins TRBV2 to TRBJ2-5; D gene uncertain. Germline loops: CDR1 SNHLY, CDR2 FYNNEI. The V end was cut by 1 base, the J end by 5 bases, with 11 bases between. The CDR3 extends over 14 amino acids. The CDR3 coding sequence is TGTGCCAGCAGTGAAGTCACGGTCTACGAGACCCAGTACTTC. Translating it yields CASSEVTVYETQYF.

V usage is TRBV5-4 and J usage is TRBJ2-5, with D tentatively TRBD2 (6 bases). CDR3 length equals 17 residues. CDR1 and CDR2 (germline): SGHNT, YYREEE (reference sequence). V gave up 0 bases and J gave up 7 bases, with 22 bases separating them. Written as DNA, the CDR3 is TGTGCCAGCAGCTTGGGGGCTCCGGGAGCCCTGTCCGGGACCCAGTACTTC. As protein: CASSLGAPGALSGTQYF.

V and J are TRBV19 and TRBJ2-1; possibly TRBD2 for D (6 bases). Germline loops: CDR1 LNHDA, CDR2 SQIVND (reference sequence). The CDR3 spans 13 residues. Trimming cost V 6 bases and J 7 bases, with 13 bases left between them. The CDR3 nucleotides are TGTGCCAGTAGATGGTTAAGCGGGAATGAGCAGTTCTTC. Protein sequence: CASRWLSGNEQFF.

The rearrangement links TRBV28 to TRBJ1-4; 11 bases agree with TRBD1. The V gene end was trimmed by 8 bases and the J gene end by 4 bases; junction bases not matched to a gene: 9. This CDR3 region has 16 residues. Germline CDR1 is MDHEN and CDR2 is SYDVKM. The CDR3 bases are TGTGCCAGCCGACCGTCGGGACAGGGGGGTAATGAAAAACTGTTTTTT. Translating it yields CASRPSGQGGNEKLFF.